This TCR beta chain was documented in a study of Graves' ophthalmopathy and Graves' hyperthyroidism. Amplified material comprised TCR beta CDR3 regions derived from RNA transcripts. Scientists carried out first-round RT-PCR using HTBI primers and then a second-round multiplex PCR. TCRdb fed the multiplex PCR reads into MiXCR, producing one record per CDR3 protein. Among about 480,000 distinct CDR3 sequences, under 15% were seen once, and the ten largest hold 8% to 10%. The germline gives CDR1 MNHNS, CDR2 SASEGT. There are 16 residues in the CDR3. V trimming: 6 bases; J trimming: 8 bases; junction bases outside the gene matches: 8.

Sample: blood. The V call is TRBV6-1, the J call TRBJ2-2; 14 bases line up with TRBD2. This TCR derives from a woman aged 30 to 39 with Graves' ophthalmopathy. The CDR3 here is CASRPTSGGVGGELFF. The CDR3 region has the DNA TGTGCCAGCAGGCCGACTAGCGGGGGGGTCGGTGGGGAGCTGTTTTTT.